The clone carrying this TCR beta chain was seen a few times. Under the authors' procedure: From reference gene primer amplification, estimates of nucleated cell counts were derived. Sequenced by immunoSEQ multiplex PCR; TCRdb stores in-frame clones only, minus some. V, J and clone size reflect that table, while D and trimming were determined from the DNA. In the table there are some 490,000 clones, 70% to 90% of which are singletons. This record comes from a study of blood T cell repertoires in COVID-19. This CDR3 has 13 amino acids. Trimming pared 6 bases from V and 6 bases from J, leaving 12 bases between. CDR1 and CDR2 from the germline V gene are SGHRS and YFSETQ.

The material sequenced was PBMCs or T cells enriched from blood (not recorded which). The receptor was derived from a woman in her sixties who had recovered from COVID-19. The rearrangement joins TRBV5-1 to TRBJ1-4; D ambiguous. The CDR3 here is CASKFGWDEKLFF. The DNA of the CDR3 is TGCGCCAGCAAATTCGGGTGGGATGAAAAACTGTTTTTT.